Following are 9 T cell receptor beta chains from one sample sequenced in a study of control samples from healthy donors and cancer patients. Sequenced by immunoSEQ multiplex PCR; TCRdb stores in-frame clones only, minus some. Of about 55,000 clones listed, 90% to 95% are singletons. The sample was blood. These receptors were collected from a man aged 30 to 45 in good health.

This clone was recorded only once. This sequence joins TRBV6-5 and TRBJ2-7, with D possibly matching TRBD1 (5 bases). V lost 6 bases and J lost 3, with 18 bases in between. Germline V gene data show CDR1 as MNHEY and CDR2 as SVGAGI. The CDR3 consists of 15 residues. CDR3 sequence: CASRPRVGANYEQYF. As DNA, the CDR3 is TGTGCCAGCAGACCCCGGGTAGGGGCGAACTACGAGCAGTACTTC.

The CDR3 DNA follows: TGTGCCAGCAGCTTAAACTACCCGCACTACAATGAGCAGTTCTTC. This gives the protein CASSLNYPHYNEQFF. This chain links TRBV7-3 with TRBJ2-1; D is undetermined. CDR1 and CDR2 from the germline V gene are SGHTA and FQGTGA. V was shortened by 1 base and J by 3 bases, with 10 bases between the two germline ends. There are 15 residues in the CDR3. Supplemented by reference TRBV7-3 and TRBJ2-1, the full variable domain reads GAGVSQTPSNKVTEKGKYVELRCDPISGHTALYWYRQSLGQGPEFLIYFQGTGAADDSGLPNDRFFAVRPEGSVSTLKIQRTERGDSAVYLCASSLNYPHYNEQFFGPGTRLTVL.

V gene TRBV4-1 combines with J gene TRBJ1-1; TRBD1 aligns across 8 bases. The CDR3 contains 16 residues. Germline lookup yields CDR1 MGHRA and CDR2 YSYEKL. The ends lost 3 bases at V and 0 bases at J; junction bases unmatched: 6. CDR3 coding DNA: TGCGCCAGCAGCCAGAGACAGGGGCTCTTGAACACTGAAGCTTTCTTT. Protein: CASSQRQGLLNTEAFF.

CDR3 sequence: CASSLAQGNGYTF. CDR3 bases: TGCGCCAGCAGCTTGGCCCAGGGCAATGGCTACACCTTC. The chain employs TRBV5-1 and TRBJ1-2; weak D call: TRBD1 (5 bases). CDR1 and CDR2 (germline): SGHRS, YFSETQ. V lost 0 bases to trimming and J lost 6 bases, with 9 bases between them. CDR3 size: 13 residues.

The CDR3 sequence is CASSLQGGNTEAFF. The CDR3 DNA is TGTGCCAGCAGCTTACAGGGGGGGAACACTGAAGCTTTCTTT. The rearrangement joins TRBV5-5 to TRBJ1-1, with TRBD1 identical over 8 bases. Losses at the gene ends were 2 bases for V and 1 base for J; bases not matched to a gene: 1. CDR3 length: 14 residues. Looked up from germline, CDR1 is SGHKS and CDR2 is YYEKEE (reference sequence).

The chain uses TRBV7-9 and TRBJ1-5; D is uncertain. The CDR3 contains 12 residues. V lost 7 bases, J lost 2 bases, and 6 bases lay in between. CDR1 is SEHNR, CDR2 FQNEAQ, per germline (reference sequence). The CDR3 bases are TGTGCCAGCACCCTTGGCAATCAGCCCCAGCATTTT. This codes for CASTLGNQPQHF.

The chain recombines TRBV30 with TRBJ1-2, with a possible D match to TRBD1 (5 bases). The CDR3 has 12 residues. Trimming took 2 bases from V and 4 from J, leaving 8 bases between them. Germline CDR1 is GTSNPN and CDR2 is SVGIG (reference sequence). CDR3 residues: CAWSLRGYGYTF. The CDR3 nucleotides are TGTGCCTGGAGTCTAAGGGGCTATGGCTACACCTTC.

The chain uses TRBV3-1 (or the pseudogene TRBV3-2) and TRBJ1-6; possibly TRBD1 for D (5 bases). Germline V CDR1 and CDR2: LGHDT, YNNKEL (reference sequence). V lost 1 base, J lost 10 bases, and 17 bases lay in between. This CDR3 comprises 16 residues. Written as DNA, the CDR3 is TGTGCCAGCAGCCAAGCCAGGGCGCTAGGAAGCTCACCCCTCCACTTT. Its protein product is CASSQARALGSSPLHF.

This chain connects TRBV7-2 to TRBJ2-3; 13 bases fit TRBD2. The CDR3 runs to 16 residues. The junction had 5 bases not matched to a gene; V was cut back by 6 bases and J by 2 bases. Germline V gene sequence: CDR1 SGHTA, CDR2 FQGNSA. The DNA of the CDR3 is TGTGCCAGCAGACCAACTAGCGGGAGGGTCACAGATACGCAGTATTTT. Residues: CASRPTSGRVTDTQYF.